This T cell receptor beta chain is drawn from a study of shared clonotypes between healthy human individuals. Study-wide context: Ranging from 18 to 49 in age, donors were two women and a few men.

CD45RO-negative, CCR7-selected cells formed the naive CD8 fraction, which excluded terminally differentiated effector memory CD45RA+ cells. A note on this clone: The antigen is unknown.

Method: immunoSEQ multiplex PCR; TCRdb's copy keeps in-frame clones and lacks some. Found here are 1.5 million to 2.5 million clones, just under 95% of them singletons; the top ten hold roughly 1.2%. J was trimmed by 2 bases and V by 0 bases; bases with no gene match: 1. CDR3 length: 14 amino acids. Germline V gene sequence: CDR1 WSHSY, CDR2 SAAADI. Findings of the study overall: Despite large depth, rarefaction showed incomplete sorted-subset sequencing.

Specimen: naive CD8+ T cells sorted from blood. This receptor was obtained from a man between 18 and 29 years old in good health. The chain couples TRBV10-2 to TRBJ2-7; 7 bases are shared with TRBD2. Written as DNA, the CDR3 is TGCGCCAGCAGTGAGTCGGGAGGGCCCTACGAGCAGTACTTC. Translating gives CASSESGGPYEQYF.